The 15 T cell receptor beta chains presented below share a single source sample, sequenced in a study of T cell responses to AZD1222 COVID-19 vaccine (dated by TCRdb to the early 2020s). The time point tag for this specimen amounts to: baseline before first vaccination. Receptor amplification or capture employed the immunoSEQ multiplex PCR assay. Drawn from immuneACCESS, this table holds only the in-frame rearrangements with V and J called that TCRdb kept. Clones are partly lost; checked studies trace under half to an unresolved V gene and leave the rest unexplained. This sample has 52,000 or so clones in its table, and 70% to 85% of those were observed once. More than 20% of the sample is taken by the ten largest. The material sequenced was peripheral blood, taken on day 0 of AZD1222 vaccination. The receptors originated from an adult in good health.

This chain joins TRBV5-8 and TRBJ1-1, with D possibly being TRBD1 (5 bases). Germline V gene sequence: CDR1 SGHTS, CDR2 YDEGEE. The CDR3 extends over 13 amino acids. The V gene lost 6 bases and the J gene lost 11 bases, with 20 bases spanning the gap. CDR3 bases: TGTGCCAGCAACCCGGAGGGACCCCTCACCGCTTTCTTT. Amino acids: CASNPEGPLTAFF.

This clone appeared a few times. Because the CDR3's place on the DNA is in doubt, the DNA is left out and the CDR3 is given as listed by TCRdb. This chain connects TRBV19 to TRBJ1-1. CDR1 and CDR2 (germline): LNHDA, SQIVND (reference sequence). The CDR3 totals 13 residues, both ends included. CDR3 region: CASSTSVNTEAFF.

DNA for the CDR3: TGTGCCAGCAGTGATGGGGGGATCCGGCAGTACTTC. Translation: CASSDGGIRQYF. This rearrangement joins TRBV6-1 to TRBJ2-7, with D possibly matching TRBD2 (6 bases). This CDR3 has 12 amino acids. V lost 3 bases to trimming and J lost 9 bases, with 12 bases between them. The V gene's germline CDR1 is MNHNS and CDR2 SASEGT.

V and J are TRBV5-1 and TRBJ2-7; no reliable D call. Germline V gives CDR1 SGHRS, CDR2 YFSETQ. Between the trimmed V and J ends, which lost 4 bases and 0 bases, there was a span of 5 bases. The CDR3 contains 12 residues. The CDR3: CASSHNSYEQYF. For the CDR3, the DNA is TGCGCCAGCAGCCACAACTCCTACGAGCAGTACTTC.

The rearrangement joins TRBV4-2 to TRBJ2-5; no reliable D call. The germline gives CDR1 LGHNA, CDR2 YNFKEQ. Trimming left V 1 base short and J 2 bases short, with 8 bases between. This CDR3 contains 14 residues. CDR3 nucleotide sequence: TGTGCCAGCAGCCAAGTTCAGTTACAAGAGACCCAGTACTTC. The encoded protein is CASSQVQLQETQYF.

Of note for this clone: Other nucleotide sequences in the sample specify the same CDR3. The chain carries TRBV3-1 (or the pseudogene TRBV3-2) and TRBJ2-3, with D unclear. Germline V gene sequence: CDR1 LGHDT, CDR2 YNNKEL (reference sequence). The CDR3 has 14 residues. Deletions cut 0 bases from V and 1 base from J, with 5 bases between. The CDR3 loop reads CASSQDVGTDTQYF. The CDR3 DNA is TGTGCCAGCAGCCAAGATGTGGGCACAGATACGCAGTATTTT.

The chain couples TRBV6-5 to TRBJ1-1, with D unresolved. CDR1 is MNHEY and CDR2 is SVGAGI in the germline V gene. CDR3 size: 14 residues. The ends were cut back, 0 bases at V and 5 bases at J, with 10 bases in the middle. For the CDR3, the DNA is TGTGCCAGCAGTTACTCGACGCGGAATACTGAAGCTTTCTTT. Protein sequence: CASSYSTRNTEAFF.

The chain links TRBV4-1 to TRBJ2-2, with 9 bases lining up with TRBD1. This CDR3 has 16 residues. The J segment lost 2 bases and the V segment lost 1 base, leaving 2 bases of the junction unmatched. CDR1 is MGHRA and CDR2 is YSYEKL in the germline V gene. In nucleotides, the CDR3 is TGCGCCAGCAGCCAAGGGACAGGGGAAAACACCGGGGAGCTGTTTTTT. It yields the protein CASSQGTGENTGELFF.

The chain carries TRBV24-1 and TRBJ2-1; D remains ambiguous. This CDR3 spans 14 amino acids. V was trimmed by 2 bases and J by 7 bases, leaving 11 bases between them. From germline, CDR1 is KGHDR and CDR2 SFDVKD. CDR3: CATSDYNIGNEQFF. CDR3 nucleotide sequence: TGTGCCACCAGTGATTACAATATCGGGAATGAGCAGTTCTTC.

The V call is TRBV6-5, the J call TRBJ1-4; D not certain. The V end was cut by 6 bases, the J end by 5 bases, with 10 bases between. The CDR3 covers 13 residues. The germline gives CDR1 MNHEY, CDR2 SVGAGI. CDR3: CASRWSSNEKLFF. CDR3 coding DNA: TGTGCCAGCAGATGGTCCTCAAATGAAAAACTGTTTTTT.

The chain is built from TRBV11-2 and TRBJ2-1; TRBD2 agrees at 11 bases. J lost 4 bases, V lost 2 bases, and 4 bases had no gene match. CDR3 length: 16 amino acids. The germline V gene encodes CDR1 SGHAT and CDR2 FQNNGV. The CDR3 nucleotides are TGTGCCAGCAGCTTAAGAGGACTAGCGGGTTACAATGAGCAGTTCTTC. Encoded protein: CASSLRGLAGYNEQFF.

The chain carries TRBV5-6 and TRBJ1-2, with 7 bases lining up with TRBD1. CDR3 size: 13 residues. V lost 4 bases, J lost 12 bases, and 12 bases stayed unmatched. Germline V gives CDR1 SGHDT, CDR2 YYEEEE. DNA for the CDR3: TGTGCCAGCAGCGACACGTCGACAGGGCGGAACACCTTC. It yields the protein CASSDTSTGRNTF.

The chain links TRBV28 to TRBJ1-2; 8 nucleotides match TRBD1. The CDR3 loop spans 15 amino acids. With 3 bases clipped from V and 5 bases from J, the junction kept 8 bases outside the gene matches. The germline gives CDR1 MDHEN, CDR2 SYDVKM. CDR3 sequence reads: CASSFGGQEKYGYTF. The CDR3 nucleotides are TGTGCCAGCAGTTTTGGGGGACAGGAGAAGTATGGCTACACCTTC.

V usage is TRBV5-1 and J usage is TRBJ2-1, with 12 bases identical to TRBD2. The CDR3 runs to 16 residues. The germline gives CDR1 SGHRS, CDR2 YFSETQ. V shed 4 bases and J 12 bases; nucleotides not matched to a gene: 14. As DNA, the CDR3 is TGCGCCAGCAGCCCCAGGACGCTAGCGGGAGGGGTGGGGCAGTTCTTC. Amino acid sequence: CASSPRTLAGGVGQFF.

This sequence joins TRBV19 and TRBJ1-3; possible D gene TRBD1, 5 bases. Trimming took 5 bases from V and 2 from J, leaving 10 bases between them. CDR1 LNHDA and CDR2 SQIVND come from the germline V gene (reference sequence). The CDR3 loop spans 14 amino acids. The DNA for the CDR3 is TGTGCCAGTAGTGGGGACGCCGCTGGAAACACCATATATTTT. Protein product: CASSGDAAGNTIYF.